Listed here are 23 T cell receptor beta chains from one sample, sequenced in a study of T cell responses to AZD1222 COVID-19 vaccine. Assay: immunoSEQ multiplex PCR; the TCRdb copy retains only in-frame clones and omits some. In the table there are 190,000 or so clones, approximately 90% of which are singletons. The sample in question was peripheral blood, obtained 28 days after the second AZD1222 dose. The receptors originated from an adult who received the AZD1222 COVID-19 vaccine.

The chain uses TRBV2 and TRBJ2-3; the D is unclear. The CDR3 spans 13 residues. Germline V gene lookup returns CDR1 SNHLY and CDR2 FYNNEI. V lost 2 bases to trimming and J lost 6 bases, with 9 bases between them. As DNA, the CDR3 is TGTGCCAGCAGTGAACCCTTTTCGGATACGCAGTATTTT. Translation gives CASSEPFSDTQYF.

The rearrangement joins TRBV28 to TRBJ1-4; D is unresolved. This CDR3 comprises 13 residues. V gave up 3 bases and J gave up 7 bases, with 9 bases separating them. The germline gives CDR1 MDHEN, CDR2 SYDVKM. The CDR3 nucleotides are TGTGCCAGCAGTTTTCTTAATAGTGAAAAACTGTTTTTT. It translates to CASSFLNSEKLFF.

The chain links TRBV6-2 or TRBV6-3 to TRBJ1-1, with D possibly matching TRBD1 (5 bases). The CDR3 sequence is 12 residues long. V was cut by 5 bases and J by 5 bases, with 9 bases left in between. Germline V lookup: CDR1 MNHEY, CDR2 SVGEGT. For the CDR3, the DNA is TGTGCCAGCAGTAGGGGACTGACTGAAGCTTTCTTT. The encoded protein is CASSRGLTEAFF.

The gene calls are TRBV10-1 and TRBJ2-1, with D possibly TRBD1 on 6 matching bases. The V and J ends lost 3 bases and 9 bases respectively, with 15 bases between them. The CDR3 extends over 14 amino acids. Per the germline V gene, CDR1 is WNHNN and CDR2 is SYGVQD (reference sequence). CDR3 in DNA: TGCGCCAGCAGTGACAGGATAATACAGGGTGAGCAGTTCTTC. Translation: CASSDRIIQGEQFF.

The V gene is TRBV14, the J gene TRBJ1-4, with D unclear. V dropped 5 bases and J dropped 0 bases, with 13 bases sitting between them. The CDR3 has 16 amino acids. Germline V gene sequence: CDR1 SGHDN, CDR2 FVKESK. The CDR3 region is CASSIQSMPTNEKLFF. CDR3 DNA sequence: TGTGCCAGCAGCATACAGAGCATGCCAACTAATGAAAAACTGTTTTTT.

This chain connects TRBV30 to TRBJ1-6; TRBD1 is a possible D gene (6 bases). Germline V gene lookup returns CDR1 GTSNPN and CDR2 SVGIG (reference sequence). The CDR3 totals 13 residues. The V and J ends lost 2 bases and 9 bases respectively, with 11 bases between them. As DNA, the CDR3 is TGTGCCTGGAGTTACGGAGGGGGTTCACCCCTCCACTTT. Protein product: CAWSYGGGSPLHF.

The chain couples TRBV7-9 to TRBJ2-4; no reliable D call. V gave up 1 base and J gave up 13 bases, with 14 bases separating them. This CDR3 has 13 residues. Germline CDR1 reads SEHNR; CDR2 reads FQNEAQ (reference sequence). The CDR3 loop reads CASSLELGSSQYF. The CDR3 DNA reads TGTGCCAGCAGCTTAGAACTGGGATCCTCCCAGTACTTC. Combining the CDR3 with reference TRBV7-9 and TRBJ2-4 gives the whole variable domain DTGVSQNPRHKITKRGQNVTFRCDPISEHNRLYWYRQTLGQGPEFLTYFQNEAQLEKSRLLSDRFSAERPKGSFSTLEIQRTEQGDSAMYLCASSLELGSSQYFGAGTRLSVL.

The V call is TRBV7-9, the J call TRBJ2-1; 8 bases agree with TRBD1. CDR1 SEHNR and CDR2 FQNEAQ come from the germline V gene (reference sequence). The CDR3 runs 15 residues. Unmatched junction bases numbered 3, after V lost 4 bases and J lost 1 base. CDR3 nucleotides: TGTGCCAGCAGCTCGGACAGGGAGTCCTACAATGAGCAGTTCTTC. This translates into CASSSDRESYNEQFF. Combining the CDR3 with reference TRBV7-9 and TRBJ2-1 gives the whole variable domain DTGVSQNPRHKITKRGQNVTFRCDPISEHNRLYWYRQTLGQGPEFLTYFQNEAQLEKSRLLSDRFSAERPKGSFSTLEIQRTEQGDSAMYLCASSSDRESYNEQFFGPGTRLTVL.

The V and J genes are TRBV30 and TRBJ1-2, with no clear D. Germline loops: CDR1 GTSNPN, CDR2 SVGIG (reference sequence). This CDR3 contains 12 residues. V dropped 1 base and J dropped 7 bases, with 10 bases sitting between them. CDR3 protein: CAWSAGGVGYTF. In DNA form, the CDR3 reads TGTGCCTGGAGTGCGGGCGGGGTTGGCTACACCTTC.

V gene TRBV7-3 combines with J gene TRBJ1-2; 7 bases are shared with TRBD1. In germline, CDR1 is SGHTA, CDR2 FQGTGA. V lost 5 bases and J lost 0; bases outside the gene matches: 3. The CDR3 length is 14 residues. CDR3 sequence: CASSPGGTNYGYTF. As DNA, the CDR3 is TGTGCCAGCAGCCCAGGGGGTACTAACTATGGCTACACCTTC.

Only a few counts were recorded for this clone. The CDR3: CASSPGRGRTGANVLTF. Here the CDR3 DNA reads TGTGCCAGCTCACCAGGCAGGGGGCGGACTGGGGCCAACGTCCTGACTTTC. The chain is built from TRBV18 and TRBJ2-6; 8 nucleotides align to TRBD1. J gave up 2 bases and V 2 bases, and 5 bases lay outside the gene matches. Germline loops: CDR1 KGHSH, CDR2 LQKENI. The CDR3 runs to 17 residues.

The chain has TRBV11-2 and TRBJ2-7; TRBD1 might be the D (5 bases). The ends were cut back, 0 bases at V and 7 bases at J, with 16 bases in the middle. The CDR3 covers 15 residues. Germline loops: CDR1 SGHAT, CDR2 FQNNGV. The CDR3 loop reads CASSLDEQGLGEQYF. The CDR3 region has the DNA TGTGCCAGCAGCTTAGATGAGCAGGGTCTAGGTGAGCAGTACTTC.

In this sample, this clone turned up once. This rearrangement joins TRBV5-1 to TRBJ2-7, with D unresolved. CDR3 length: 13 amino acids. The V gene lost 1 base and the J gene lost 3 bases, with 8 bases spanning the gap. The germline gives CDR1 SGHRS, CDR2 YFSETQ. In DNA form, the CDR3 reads TGCGCCAGCAGCTTGAGAGGTTACTACGAGCAGTACTTC. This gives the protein CASSLRGYYEQYF.

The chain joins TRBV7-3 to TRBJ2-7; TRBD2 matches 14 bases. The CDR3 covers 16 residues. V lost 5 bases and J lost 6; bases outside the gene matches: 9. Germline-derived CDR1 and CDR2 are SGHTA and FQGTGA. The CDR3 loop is CASSTYGTSGSGEQYF. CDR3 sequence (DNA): TGTGCCAGCAGCACATATGGGACTAGCGGGAGTGGCGAGCAGTACTTC.

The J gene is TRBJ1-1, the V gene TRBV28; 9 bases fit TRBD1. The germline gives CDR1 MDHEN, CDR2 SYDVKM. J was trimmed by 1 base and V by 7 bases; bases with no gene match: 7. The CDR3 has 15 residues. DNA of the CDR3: TGTGCCAGCACTTCTCGGACAGGGGCGAACACTGAAGCTTTCTTT. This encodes CASTSRTGANTEAFF. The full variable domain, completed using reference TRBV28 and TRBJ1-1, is DVKVTQSSRYLVKRTGEKVFLECVQDMDHENMFWYRQDPGLGLRLIYFSYDVKMKEKGDIPEGYSVSREKKERFSLILESASTNQTSMYLCASTSRTGANTEAFFGQGTRLTVV.

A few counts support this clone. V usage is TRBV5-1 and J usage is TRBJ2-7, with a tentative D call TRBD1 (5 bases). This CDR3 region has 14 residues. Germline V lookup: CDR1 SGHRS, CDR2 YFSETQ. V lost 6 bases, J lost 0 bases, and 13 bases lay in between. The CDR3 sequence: CASTDNPSSYEQYF. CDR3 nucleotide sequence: TGCGCCAGCACGGACAACCCAAGCTCCTACGAGCAGTACTTC.

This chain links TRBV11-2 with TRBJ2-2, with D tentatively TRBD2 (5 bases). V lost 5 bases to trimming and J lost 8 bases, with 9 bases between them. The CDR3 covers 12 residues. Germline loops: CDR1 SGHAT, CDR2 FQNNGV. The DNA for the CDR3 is TGTGCCAGCAGCCACGGGATGGGGGAGCTGTTTTTT. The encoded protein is CASSHGMGELFF.

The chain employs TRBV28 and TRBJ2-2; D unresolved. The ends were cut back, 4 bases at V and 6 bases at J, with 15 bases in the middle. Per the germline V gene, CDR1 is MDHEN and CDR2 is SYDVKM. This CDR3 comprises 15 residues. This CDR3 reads CASSYIHAESGELFF. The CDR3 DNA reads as TGTGCCAGCAGTTATATCCACGCTGAATCCGGGGAGCTGTTTTTT.

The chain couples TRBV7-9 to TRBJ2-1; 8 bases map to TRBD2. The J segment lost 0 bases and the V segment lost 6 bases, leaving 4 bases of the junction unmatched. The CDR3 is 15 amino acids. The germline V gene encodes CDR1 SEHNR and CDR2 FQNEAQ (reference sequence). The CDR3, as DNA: TGTGCCAGCAGTTTCAGCGGGAGCTCCTACAATGAGCAGTTCTTC. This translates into CASSFSGSSYNEQFF.

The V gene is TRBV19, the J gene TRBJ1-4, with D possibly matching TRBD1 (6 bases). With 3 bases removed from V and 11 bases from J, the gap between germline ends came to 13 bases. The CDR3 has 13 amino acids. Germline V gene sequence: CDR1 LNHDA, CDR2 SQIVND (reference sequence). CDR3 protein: CASSIPGVDKLFF. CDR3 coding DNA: TGTGCCAGTAGTATCCCAGGGGTTGACAAACTGTTTTTT.

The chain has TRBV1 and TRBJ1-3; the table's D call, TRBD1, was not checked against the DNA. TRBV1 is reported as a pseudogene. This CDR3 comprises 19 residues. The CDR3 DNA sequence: TGCACCAGCAGCCCGTACCCCTCAAGGGGATTTAACTCTGGAAACACCATATATTTT. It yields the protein CTSSPYPSRGFNSGNTIYF.

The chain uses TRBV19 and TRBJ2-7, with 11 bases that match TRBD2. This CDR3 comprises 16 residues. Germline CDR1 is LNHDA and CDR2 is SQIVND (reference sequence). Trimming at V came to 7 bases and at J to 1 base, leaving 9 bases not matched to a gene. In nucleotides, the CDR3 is TGTGCCAGTACCCACGCCGGGACTAGCGGTTCCTACGAGCAGTACTTC. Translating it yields CASTHAGTSGSYEQYF.

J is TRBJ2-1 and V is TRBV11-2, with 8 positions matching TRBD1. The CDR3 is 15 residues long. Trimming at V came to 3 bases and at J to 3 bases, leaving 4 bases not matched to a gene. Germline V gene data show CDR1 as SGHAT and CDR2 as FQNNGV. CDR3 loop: CASSFDRGYYNEQFF. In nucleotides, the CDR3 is TGTGCCAGCAGCTTTGACAGGGGTTACTACAATGAGCAGTTCTTC.